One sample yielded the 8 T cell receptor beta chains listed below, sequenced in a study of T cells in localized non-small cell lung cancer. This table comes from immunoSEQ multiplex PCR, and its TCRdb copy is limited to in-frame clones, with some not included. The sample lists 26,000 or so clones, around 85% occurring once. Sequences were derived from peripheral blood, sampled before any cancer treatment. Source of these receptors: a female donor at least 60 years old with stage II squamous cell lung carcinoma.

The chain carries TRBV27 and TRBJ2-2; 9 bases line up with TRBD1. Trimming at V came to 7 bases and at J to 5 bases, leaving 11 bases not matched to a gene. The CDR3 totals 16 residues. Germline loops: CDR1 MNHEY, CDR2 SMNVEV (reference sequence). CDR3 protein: CASIKTGTGKTGELFF. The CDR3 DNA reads TGTGCCAGCATTAAAACCGGGACAGGGAAGACCGGGGAGCTGTTTTTT.

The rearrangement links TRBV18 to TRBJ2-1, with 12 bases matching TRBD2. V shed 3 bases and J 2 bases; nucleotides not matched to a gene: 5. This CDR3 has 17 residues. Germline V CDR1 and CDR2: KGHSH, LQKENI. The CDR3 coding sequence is TGTGCCAGCTCACCCTCGCTAGCGGGAGGGACCTACAATGAGCAGTTCTTC. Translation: CASSPSLAGGTYNEQFF.

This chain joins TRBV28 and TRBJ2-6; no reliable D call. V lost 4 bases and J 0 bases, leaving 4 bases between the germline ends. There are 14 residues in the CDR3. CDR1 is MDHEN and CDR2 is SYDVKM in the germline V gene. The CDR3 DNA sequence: TGTGCCAGCAGTTCCCACTCTGGGGCCAACGTCCTGACTTTC. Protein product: CASSSHSGANVLTF.

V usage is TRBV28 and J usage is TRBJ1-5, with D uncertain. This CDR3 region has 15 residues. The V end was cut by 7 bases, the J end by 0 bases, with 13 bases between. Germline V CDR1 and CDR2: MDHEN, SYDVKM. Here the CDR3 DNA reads TGTGCCAGCATAAGCCCGCGGGGTAGCAATCAGCCCCAGCATTTT. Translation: CASISPRGSNQPQHF.

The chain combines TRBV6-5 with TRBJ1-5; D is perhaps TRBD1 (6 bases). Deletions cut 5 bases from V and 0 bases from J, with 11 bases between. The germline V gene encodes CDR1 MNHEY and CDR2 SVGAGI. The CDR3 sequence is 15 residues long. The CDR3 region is CASSRGHNSNQPQHF. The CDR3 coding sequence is TGTGCCAGCAGTCGGGGACACAATAGCAATCAGCCCCAGCATTTT.

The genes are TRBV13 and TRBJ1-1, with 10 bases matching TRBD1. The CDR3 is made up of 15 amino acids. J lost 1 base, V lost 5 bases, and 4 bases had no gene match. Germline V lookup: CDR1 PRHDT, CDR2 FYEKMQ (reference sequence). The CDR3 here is CASSLWTGGNTEAFF. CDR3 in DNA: TGTGCCAGCAGCCTATGGACAGGGGGGAACACTGAAGCTTTCTTT.

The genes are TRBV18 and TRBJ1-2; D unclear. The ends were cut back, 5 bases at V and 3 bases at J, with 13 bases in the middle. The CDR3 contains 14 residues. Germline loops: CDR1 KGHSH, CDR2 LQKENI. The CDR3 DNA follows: TGTGCCAGCTCAGTTGGGTCGGCCGACTATGGCTACACCTTC. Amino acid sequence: CASSVGSADYGYTF.

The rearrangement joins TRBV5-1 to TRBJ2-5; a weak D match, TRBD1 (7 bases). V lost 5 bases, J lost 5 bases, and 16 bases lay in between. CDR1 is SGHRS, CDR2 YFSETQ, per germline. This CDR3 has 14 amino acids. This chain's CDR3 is CASRITGAGETQYF. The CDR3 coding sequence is TGCGCCAGCAGAATTACAGGGGCGGGGGAGACCCAGTACTTC. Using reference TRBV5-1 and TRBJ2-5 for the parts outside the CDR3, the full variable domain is KAGVTQTPRYLIKTRGQQVTLSCSPISGHRSVSWYQQTPGQGLQFLFEYFSETQRNKGNFPGRFSGRQFSNSRSEMNVSTLELGDSALYLCASRITGAGETQYFGPGTRLLVL.